This TCR beta chain derives from a study of T cells in Graves' hyperthyroidism and ophthalmopathy. This clonotype was observed a single time. CDR1 is MNHEY, CDR2 SMNVEV, per germline (reference sequence). V was shortened by 2 bases and J by 6 bases, with 12 bases between the two germline ends. CDR3 length: 14 amino acids. Template material for amplifying TCR beta CDR3 regions consisted of RNA transcripts. HTBI primers drove first-round RT-PCR of the TCR CDR3. A single record per CDR3 protein comes from TCRdb applying MiXCR to the multiplex PCR reads. The table lists around 600,000 distinct CDR3 sequences, 13% to 15% of them singletons, with roughly an eighth in the top ten.

The sequence was collected from a woman aged 50 to 65 with Graves' ophthalmopathy. Material: blood. This chain connects TRBV27 to TRBJ2-3, with D possibly being TRBD1 (6 bases). In DNA, the CDR3 is TGTGCCAGCAGTTTAAAAACAGGGTTCGATACGCAGTATTTT. It codes for CASSLKTGFDTQYF.